Listed here are 18 T cell receptor beta chains from one sample, sequenced in a study of blood T cell repertoires in COVID-19. The data were produced by immunoSEQ multiplex PCR, yet TCRdb's version contains in-frame clones alone and is incomplete. The data contain about 360,000 clones, approximately 86% of them singletons. The specimen sequenced was peripheral blood. The receptors were sampled from an older woman with COVID-19, enrolled during active disease.

The chain has TRBV27 and TRBJ2-7, with 9 positions matching TRBD1. The CDR3 runs to 16 residues. Trimming cost V 3 bases and J 4 bases; bases outside gene matches: 10. Germline CDR1 reads MNHEY; CDR2 reads SMNVEV (reference sequence). The CDR3 region is CASSFFFGTGTYEQYF. The CDR3 coding sequence is TGTGCCAGCAGTTTTTTTTTCGGGACAGGGACATACGAGCAGTACTTC.

This clone has a single count. The J gene is TRBJ2-1, the V gene TRBV9; 10 nucleotides agree with TRBD2. The V segment lost 3 bases and the J segment 8 bases; nucleotides outside the gene matches: 11. This CDR3 is built from 16 residues. Germline V gene lookup returns CDR1 SGDLS and CDR2 YYNGEE. In DNA, the CDR3 is TGTGCCAGCAGCGGAGGAAGCGGGGGGGCCGTCTATGAGCAGTTCTTC. As protein: CASSGGSGGAVYEQFF.

The CDR3 nucleotides are TGTGCCAGCAGCTCCCTCACAGATACGCAGTATTTT. Amino acid sequence: CASSSLTDTQYF. This chain connects TRBV7-8 to TRBJ2-3; no reliable D call. The V end lost 4 bases, the J end lost 2 bases, and 4 bases lay between the germline ends. The CDR3 length is 12 residues. In germline, CDR1 is SGHVS, CDR2 FQNEAQ.

This rearrangement joins TRBV7-2 to TRBJ2-3; D is uncertain. The germline V gene encodes CDR1 SGHTA and CDR2 FQGNSA. The CDR3 spans 13 residues. The germline V and J ends were trimmed by 3 bases and 6 bases, with 10 bases remaining between them. The CDR3 reads CASSFPPRDTQYF. CDR3 nucleotide sequence: TGTGCCAGCAGCTTCCCCCCGAGGGATACGCAGTATTTT.

This clone was detected only a few times. This chain joins TRBV7-3 and TRBJ2-7; 7 nucleotides line up with TRBD1. Germline V gives CDR1 SGHTA, CDR2 FQGTGA. V was pared by 5 bases and J by 5 bases, with 3 bases of the junction left unmatched. This CDR3 is built from 12 residues. The CDR3 nucleotides read TGTGCCAGCAGCCCTACAGGGGACGAGCAGTACTTC. It yields the protein CASSPTGDEQYF.

This chain joins TRBV6-1 and TRBJ2-1; 10 bases map to TRBD2. The CDR3 is 14 amino acids. Trimming cost V 2 bases and J 9 bases; bases outside gene matches: 4. In germline, CDR1 is MNHNS, CDR2 SASEGT. The CDR3, as DNA: TGTGCCAGCAGTGAACCGGGACTAGCGTTTGAGCAGTTCTTC. Residues: CASSEPGLAFEQFF.

The chain combines TRBV9 with TRBJ1-2; 9 bases align to TRBD1. The germline gives CDR1 SGDLS, CDR2 YYNGEE. Unmatched junction bases numbered 10, after V lost 3 bases and J lost 4 bases. This CDR3 comprises 16 residues. CDR3: CASSAPDRGIFYGYTF. The CDR3, as DNA: TGTGCCAGCAGCGCGCCGGACAGGGGAATTTTCTATGGCTACACCTTC.

The CDR3, as DNA: TGTGCCAGCAGCTTAGGGGACTACCGCTCCTACGAGCAGTACTTC. Protein product: CASSLGDYRSYEQYF. The chain employs TRBV11-3 and TRBJ2-7, with 7 nucleotides matching TRBD2. Germline CDR1 is SGHNT and CDR2 is YENEEA. V was pared by 1 base and J by 0 bases, with 3 bases of the junction left unmatched. CDR3 size: 15 residues.

V gene TRBV5-1 combines with J gene TRBJ2-5, with D tentatively TRBD1 (6 bases). Germline values: CDR1 SGHRS, CDR2 YFSETQ. The CDR3 is made up of 16 amino acids. The V end was cut by 4 bases, the J end by 0 bases, with 16 bases between. In DNA, the CDR3 is TGCGCCAGCAGCCCACTATCAGGGGAGTACCAAGAGACCCAGTACTTC. The encoded protein is CASSPLSGEYQETQYF.

The rearrangement links TRBV6-4 to TRBJ2-3, with D hard to call. The germline V gene encodes CDR1 MRHNA and CDR2 SNTAGT. This CDR3 is 12 amino acids long. Deletions cut 2 bases from V and 12 bases from J, with 12 bases between. CDR3 sequence reads: CASSDGWSNQYF. CDR3 sequence (DNA): TGTGCCAGCAGTGACGGATGGAGCAATCAGTATTTT.

V and J are TRBV5-1 and TRBJ1-2; a weak D match, TRBD1 (6 bases). Germline CDR1 and CDR2: SGHRS and YFSETQ. CDR3 length equals 14 residues. V was cut by 4 bases and J by 2 bases, with 12 bases left in between. The CDR3, as DNA: TGCGCCAGCAGCGAAATTACAGGGAACTATGGCTACACCTTC. It specifies CASSEITGNYGYTF.

This clone was detected only once. The J gene is TRBJ1-2, the V gene TRBV3-1 (or the pseudogene TRBV3-2); no reliable D call. The CDR3 sequence is 12 residues long. Germline V CDR1 and CDR2: LGHDT, YNNKEL (reference sequence). Trimming removed 1 base at V and 3 bases at J, with 3 bases between. The CDR3 here is CASSQADYGYTF. For the CDR3, the DNA is TGTGCCAGCAGCCAAGCGGACTATGGCTACACCTTC.

The CDR3 protein is CAPRQGCGELFF. The CDR3 coding sequence is TGTGCCCCGAGACAGGGTTGTGGGGAGCTGTTTTTT. The chain links TRBV10-3 to TRBJ2-2; 7 bases map to TRBD1. The CDR3 is 12 amino acids. The germline gives CDR1 ENHRY, CDR2 SYGVKD. V was pared by 11 bases and J by 8 bases, with 8 bases of the junction left unmatched.

Worth noting for this clone: Other DNA sequences in this specimen translate into the identical CDR3. The chain combines TRBV3-1 (or the pseudogene TRBV3-2) with TRBJ2-1; weak D call: TRBD2 (6 bases). Trimming removed 1 base at V and 10 bases at J, with 8 bases between. CDR3 length: 12 residues. Germline CDR1 LGHDT, CDR2 YNNKEL (reference sequence). This CDR3 reads CASSQGSGEQFF. The CDR3 coding sequence is TGTGCCAGCAGCCAAGGTAGCGGCGAGCAGTTCTTC.

V usage is TRBV4-2 and J usage is TRBJ1-2; a weak D match, TRBD1 (6 bases). V lost 1 base to trimming and J lost 7 bases, with 16 bases between them. This CDR3 contains 15 residues. Germline V gene sequence: CDR1 LGHNA, CDR2 YNFKEQ. CDR3 DNA: TGTGCCAGCAGCCAAGCAACAGGGTTAACTGGTGGCTACACCTTC. Amino acids: CASSQATGLTGGYTF.

The chain combines TRBV5-6 with TRBJ1-3; D is uncertain. This CDR3 region has 17 residues. Between the trimmed V and J ends, which lost 1 base and 1 base, there was a span of 15 bases. Germline lookup yields CDR1 SGHDT and CDR2 YYEEEE. The CDR3 DNA is TGTGCCAGCAGCTTGAGAAGTTCATTCGGGTCTGGAAACACCATATATTTT. This encodes CASSLRSSFGSGNTIYF. The full variable domain, in which reference TRBV5-6 and TRBJ1-3 provide the parts outside the CDR3, is DAGVTQSPTHLIKTRGQQVTLRCSPKSGHDTVSWYQQALGQGPQFIFQYYEEEERQRGNFPDRFSGHQFPNYSSELNVNALLLGDSALYLCASSLRSSFGSGNTIYFGEGSWLTVV.

The gene calls are TRBV19 and TRBJ2-5; 8 bases match TRBD2. The germline CDR1 and CDR2 sequences are LNHDA and SQIVND (reference sequence). Unmatched junction bases numbered 13, after V lost 5 bases and J lost 5 bases. The CDR3 consists of 16 residues. CDR3 in DNA: TGTGCCAGTAGTGCGGCACCCCGGGGGGGCCGGGAGACCCAGTACTTC. It specifies CASSAAPRGGRETQYF. The complete variable domain, with remaining parts taken from reference TRBV19 and TRBJ2-5, reads DGGITQSPKYLFRKEGQNVTLSCEQNLNHDAMYWYRQDPGQGLRLIYYSQIVNDFQKGDIAEGYSVSREKKESFPLTVTSAQKNPTAFYLCASSAAPRGGRETQYFGPGTRLLVL.

The genes are TRBV5-4 and TRBJ1-4; 12 nucleotides align to TRBD1. Germline values: CDR1 SGHNT, CDR2 YYREEE (reference sequence). Trimming cost V 3 bases and J 5 bases; bases outside gene matches: 5. This CDR3 has 16 residues. For the CDR3, the DNA is TGTGCCAGCAGCTCCGGGACAGGGGGCGGGAATGAAAAACTGTTTTTT. This codes for CASSSGTGGGNEKLFF.